The 6 T cell receptor beta chains in this list originate from one sample, sequenced in a study of T cells in localized non-small cell lung cancer. The protocol was immunoSEQ multiplex PCR, while the TCRdb copy is restricted to in-frame clones and leaves out a portion. The table records about 2,600 clones, approximately 35% of them present only once. Sequences were derived from normal lung tissue next to the tumor, sampled before any cancer treatment. These receptors all stem from a woman aged 35-70 years with stage II squamous cell lung carcinoma.

In this sample, this clone turned up a few times. This chain uses TRBV7-5 with TRBJ1-4. TRBV7-5 is a documented pseudogene. CDR3 size: 15 residues. The CDR3 coding sequence is TGTGCCAGCAGCTTAGCCGGGAGGGGGAATGAAAAACTGTTTTTT. As protein: CASSLAGRGNEKLFF.

This clone was seen only a few times. The rearrangement joins TRBV2 to TRBJ2-3; the D call may be TRBD1 or TRBD2 (6 bases each). The V gene's germline CDR1 is SNHLY and CDR2 FYNNEI. The CDR3 covers 13 residues. V was cut by 5 bases and J by 3 bases, with 9 bases left in between. CDR3 nucleotide sequence: TGTGCCAGCAGTTTAGGGGGGACAGATACGCAGTATTTT. Translated, it gives CASSLGGTDTQYF. Based on the CDR3 plus reference TRBV2 and TRBJ2-3, the full variable domain is EPEVTQTPSHQVTQMGQEVILRCVPISNHLYFYWYRQILGQKVEFLVSFYNNEISEKSEIFDDQFSVERPDGSNFTLKIRSTKLEDSAMYFCASSLGGTDTQYFGPGTRLTVL.

This chain joins TRBV18 and TRBJ2-6; D is uncertain. V was clipped by 3 bases and J by 0 bases, with 12 bases between them. Germline V gene data show CDR1 as KGHSH and CDR2 as LQKENI. CDR3 length equals 17 residues. The CDR3 DNA reads as TGTGCCAGCTCACCCCAAACCTCTATCTCTGGGGCCAACGTCCTGACTTTC. Protein sequence: CASSPQTSISGANVLTF.

The CDR3 DNA is TGTGCCACCCGTCGACTGGGTGCAACTAATGAAAAACTGTTTTTT. Translation: CATRRLGATNEKLFF. This chain joins TRBV15 and TRBJ1-4; D is unresolved. This CDR3 comprises 15 residues. Germline CDR1 LNHNV, CDR2 YYDKDF (reference sequence). The V end lost 8 bases, the J end lost 0 bases, and 13 bases lay between the germline ends.

The chain combines TRBV7-2 with TRBJ2-4; no reliable D call. The V end lost 1 base, the J end lost 5 bases, and 12 bases lay between the germline ends. The CDR3 has 15 residues. Germline V gene data show CDR1 as SGHTA and CDR2 as FQGNSA. The CDR3 nucleotides read TGTGCCAGCAGCTTAGTTTCCGATGCCCAAAACATTCAGTACTTC. The encoded protein is CASSLVSDAQNIQYF.

This clone was seen more than once but under ten times. This rearrangement joins TRBV19 to TRBJ2-4; 9 nucleotides line up with TRBD1. Germline V CDR1 and CDR2: LNHDA, SQIVND (reference sequence). J was trimmed by 6 bases and V by 5 bases; bases with no gene match: 2. The CDR3 is made up of 13 amino acids. In DNA form, the CDR3 reads TGTGCCAGTAGTCCGGGACAGGGAAACATTCAGTACTTC. Amino acid sequence: CASSPGQGNIQYF.